The clone carrying this TCR beta chain was detected ten times or more. Attachment of unique molecular identifiers to individual cDNA molecules was performed. TCRdb re-called the 5' RACE reads through MiXCR, storing one row per CDR3 protein. The sample carries 62,000 or so distinct CDR3 sequences, around 9.9% recorded once. This entry belongs to a study of early T cells in non-severe SARS-CoV-2 infection. V dropped 4 bases and J dropped 8; count of bases not matched to a gene: 14. This CDR3 region has 15 residues. Germline CDR1 reads SGHNT; CDR2 reads YYREEE (reference sequence). This TCR derives from an adult who was a healthcare worker with PCR-confirmed SARS-CoV-2 infection or an uninfected control (not recorded which). This sequence joins TRBV5-4 and TRBJ1-2, with TRBD1 matching 7 bases. The sample taken for sequencing was whole blood. Written as DNA, the CDR3 is TGTGCCAGCAGCGAGAGGAAGGGGGCACGGGACGGCTACACCTTC. It encodes CASSERKGARDGYTF.